The rows below give T cell receptor beta chains drawn from one sample of a study of blood T cell repertoires in COVID-19. Clones were sequenced by immunoSEQ multiplex PCR, and TCRdb holds only the in-frame ones, with some missing. The sample has tens of thousands of clones, 82% seen once. Sequencing used peripheral blood. These receptors originate from a man aged 50-60 years with active or convalescent COVID-19. Each CDR3 is given with its conserved first and last residue. A D gene is named only where the DNA matches it firmly. Size is omitted from some rows. Given values are once, few, many or a class for expanded clones.

CDR3: CASSLAWGGLEGVEQFF
DNA: TGTGCCAGCAGCTTAGCGTGGGGGGGCCTAGAAGGGGTTGAGCAGTTCTTC
D: NA
V: TRBV7-9
J: TRBJ2-1
size: NA

CDR3: CASSLDPSVYEQYF
DNA: TGTGCCAGCAGCTTAGATCCTAGCGTCTACGAGCAGTACTTC
D: NA
V: TRBV7-2
J: TRBJ2-7
size: few

CDR3: CASSLFGGELSGNTIYF
DNA: TGTGCCAGCAGTTTATTCGGGGGGGAACTCTCTGGAAACACCATATATTTT
D: NA
V: TRBV28
J: TRBJ1-3
size: NA

CDR3: CASRAGDLYGYTF
DNA: TGTGCCAGCAGGGCAGGCGACCTCTATGGCTACACCTTC
D: NA
V: TRBV9
J: TRBJ1-2
size: NA

CDR3: CASRAQKGYPGELFF
DNA: TGTGCCAGCAGAGCGCAGAAGGGGTATCCCGGGGAGCTGTTTTTT
D: NA
V: TRBV6-5
J: TRBJ2-2
size: NA

CDR3: CASSLAPGVGANVLTF
DNA: TGCGCCAGCAGCTTGGCCCCCGGGGTCGGGGCCAACGTCCTGACTTTC
D: NA
V: TRBV5-1
J: TRBJ2-6
size: NA

CDR3: CASSSSLPGTGSGYTF
DNA: TGTGCCAGCAGCTCTTCCCTTCCCGGGACAGGGAGTGGCTACACCTTC
D: TRBD1
V: TRBV5-4
J: TRBJ1-2
size: NA

CDR3: CASRTTGLGNTEAFF
DNA: TGTGCCAGCAGAACTACGGGTCTCGGGAACACTGAAGCTTTCTTT
D: NA
V: TRBV6-5
J: TRBJ1-1
size: NA

CDR3: CATRWTSGGLYTGELFF
DNA: TGTGCCACCAGATGGACTAGCGGGGGGCTTTACACCGGGGAGCTGTTTTTT
D: TRBD2
V: TRBV15
J: TRBJ2-2
size: NA

CDR3: CATSRTGTASSVVQPQHF
DNA: TGTGCCACCAGCAGAACCGGGACAGCCTCTTCTGTGGTTCAGCCCCAGCATTTT
D: TRBD1
V: TRBV15
J: TRBJ1-5
size: NA

CDR3: CASSAPGTGTNEQFF
DNA: TGTGCCAGTAGTGCACCCGGGACAGGGACCAATGAGCAGTTCTTC
D: TRBD1
V: TRBV19
J: TRBJ2-1
size: NA

CDR3: CASSPWTSGGPDTQYF
DNA: TGTGCCAGCAGCCCCTGGACTAGCGGGGGGCCCGATACGCAGTATTTT
D: TRBD2
V: TRBV7-9
J: TRBJ2-3
size: NA

CDR3: CASSPGSSYEQYF
DNA: TGTGCCAGCAGCCCGGGGTCTTCGTACGAGCAGTACTTC
D: NA
V: TRBV5-4
J: TRBJ2-7
size: once